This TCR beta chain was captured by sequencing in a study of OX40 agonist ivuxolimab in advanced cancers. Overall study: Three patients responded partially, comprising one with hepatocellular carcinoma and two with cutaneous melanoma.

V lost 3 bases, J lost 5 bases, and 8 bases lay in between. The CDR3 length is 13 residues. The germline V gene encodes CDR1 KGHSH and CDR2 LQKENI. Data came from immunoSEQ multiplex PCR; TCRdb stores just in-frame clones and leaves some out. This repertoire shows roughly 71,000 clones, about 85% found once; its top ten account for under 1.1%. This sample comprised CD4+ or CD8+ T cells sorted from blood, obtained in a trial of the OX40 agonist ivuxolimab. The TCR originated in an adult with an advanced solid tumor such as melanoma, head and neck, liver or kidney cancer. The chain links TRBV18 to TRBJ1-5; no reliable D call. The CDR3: CASSPMKDQPQHF. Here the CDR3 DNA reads TGTGCCAGCTCACCTATGAAGGATCAGCCCCAGCATTTT.